A selection of T cell receptor beta chains follows, all from one sample in a study of long-term antiretroviral therapy in people with HIV. The repertoire was sequenced with immunoSEQ multiplex PCR; TCRdb's copy has only in-frame clones and lacks some. The sample contains some 15,000 clones, 70% to 85% of which appear only once. Sequences were derived from unsorted PBMCs, sampled 1.8 years before starting antiretroviral therapy. The origin of the receptors is a woman aged 35 to 49 with HIV. CDR3s include the opening cysteine and the closing phenylalanine or tryptophan.

TRBV27 15 CASKWAGGDNQPQHF
TRBV5-1 15 CASSLSGASTDTQYF
TRBV25-1 13 CASSRAGAGELFF
TRBV28 18 CASSRPTSGKANTDTQYF
TRBV25-1 15 CASREPGQSLYEQYF
TRBV7-9 14 CASSLDWDTGELFF
TRBV7-9 14 CASSFGGSSYEQYF
TRBV10-3 15 CAIRDGLAGVETQYF
TRBV5-1 16 CASSLGHTTNTGELFF
TRBV7-9 16 CASSPVVTLNTGELFF
TRBV7-2 13 CASSLELLTEAFF
TRBV27 18 CASSPNVNWGGSNQPQHF
TRBV29-1 9 CSSSYEQYF
TRBV7-8 15 CASSYGTSGRNEQFF
TRBV9 16 CASSAGTSFRYNEQFF
TRBV28 13 CASSLSGRETQYF
TRBV5-6 14 CASSFTGINEKLFF
TRBV7-2 15 CASSSALSSYNEQFF
TRBV15 15 CATSFTGTGVGELFF
TRBV9 12 CASSVTAHGYTF
TRBV7-9 14 CASSLAAGVNEQFF
TRBV5-4 15 CASSTGTSGINEQFF
TRBV18 16 CASSPIFTGNQETQYF
TRBV25-1 13 CASSAPGSNEQFF
TRBV27 12 CASSEDRKQQYF
TRBV28 14 CASGDRIGANVLTF
TRBV19 13 CASLGLWNEKLFF
TRBV6-1 14 CASSIQGLNTEAFF
TRBV19 13 CASSTNTYNEQFF
TRBV27 15 CASSLGGLIPYEQYF
TRBV28 15 CASSLPGHMYQPQHF
TRBV7-9 14 CASSPPTSAGEQFF
TRBV27 14 CASSLTRMNTEAFF
TRBV18 13 CASSPPAGIEQFF
TRBV18 18 CASSPPWETSGSTDTQYF